The clone carrying this T cell receptor (beta chain) was counted only a few times. This entry comes from a study of vaccination and CD4 T cells after COVID-19. This CDR3 region has 13 residues. CDR1 and CDR2 from the germline V gene are MNHNS and SASEGT. Trimming left V 5 bases short and J 4 bases short, with 11 bases between. Each CDR3 protein gets one entry after TCRdb re-called the PCR reads with MiXCR. The table records about 21,000 distinct CDR3 sequences, around three fifths of them present only once. The sequence was obtained from a human donor who had recovered from COVID-19. This chain links TRBV6-1 with TRBJ1-1; the D gene is possibly TRBD1 (6 bases). Sequencing was performed on CD4+ T cells from blood, taken after SARS-CoV-2 vaccination. CDR3 region: CASSKGGSTEAFF. As DNA, the CDR3 is TGTGCCAGCAGTAAGGGGGGGAGCACTGAAGCTTTCTTT.